This T cell receptor beta chain was found in a study of T cell clonotyping in hematopoietic cell transplantation. V was pared by 5 bases and J by 3 bases, with 8 bases of the junction left unmatched. The CDR3 runs to 14 residues. Germline assignment: CDR1 SGHRS and CDR2 YFSETQ. As for time point: recipient sample about 28 days before transplant, after cytoreduction. TCRdb keeps only in-frame clones here, not all; method: immunoSEQ multiplex PCR. This sample has approximately 44,000 clones, with 85% found just once. This receptor was obtained from a man aged 55 to 69 with acute myeloid leukemia. Some clones in this sample may be carry-over from other donors' samples. The chain employs TRBV5-1 and TRBJ2-7; the match to TRBD1 covers 7 bases. The sequencing used peripheral blood mononuclear cells, collected before stem cell transplant. The CDR3 DNA reads TGCGCCAGCAGGGTGTCCACAGGGGACTACGAGCAGTACTTC. Protein sequence: CASRVSTGDYEQYF.